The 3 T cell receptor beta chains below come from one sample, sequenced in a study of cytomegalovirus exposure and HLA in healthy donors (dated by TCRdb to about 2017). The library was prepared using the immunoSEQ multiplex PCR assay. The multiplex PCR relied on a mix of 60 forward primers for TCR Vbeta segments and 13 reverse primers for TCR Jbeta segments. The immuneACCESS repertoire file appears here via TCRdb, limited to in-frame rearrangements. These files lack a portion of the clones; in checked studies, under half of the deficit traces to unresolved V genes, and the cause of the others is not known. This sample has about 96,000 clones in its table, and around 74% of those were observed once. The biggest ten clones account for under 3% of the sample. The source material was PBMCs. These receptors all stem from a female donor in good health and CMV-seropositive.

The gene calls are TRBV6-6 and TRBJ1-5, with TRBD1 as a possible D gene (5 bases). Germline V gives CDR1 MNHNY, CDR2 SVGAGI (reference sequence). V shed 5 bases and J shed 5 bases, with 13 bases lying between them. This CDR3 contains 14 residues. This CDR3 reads CASSPTVRDQPQHF. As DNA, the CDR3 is TGTGCCAGCAGTCCGACAGTTCGGGATCAGCCCCAGCATTTT.

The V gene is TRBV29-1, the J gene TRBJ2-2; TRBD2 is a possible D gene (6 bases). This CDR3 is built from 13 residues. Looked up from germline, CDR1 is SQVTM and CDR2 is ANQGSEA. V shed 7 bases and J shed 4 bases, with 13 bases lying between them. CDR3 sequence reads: CSAFGGFTGELFF. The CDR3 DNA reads TGCAGCGCGTTCGGGGGTTTCACCGGGGAGCTGTTTTTT.

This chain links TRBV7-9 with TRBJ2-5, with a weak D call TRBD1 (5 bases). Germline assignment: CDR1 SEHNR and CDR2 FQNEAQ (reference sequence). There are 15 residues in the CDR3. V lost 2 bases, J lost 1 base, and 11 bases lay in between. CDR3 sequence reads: CASSLRPGPQETQYF. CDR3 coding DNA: TGTGCCAGCAGCTTACGTCCAGGGCCCCAAGAGACCCAGTACTTC. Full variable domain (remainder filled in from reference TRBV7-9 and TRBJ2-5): DTGVSQNPRHKITKRGQNVTFRCDPISEHNRLYWYRQTLGQGPEFLTYFQNEAQLEKSRLLSDRFSAERPKGSFSTLEIQRTEQGDSAMYLCASSLRPGPQETQYFGPGTRLLVL.